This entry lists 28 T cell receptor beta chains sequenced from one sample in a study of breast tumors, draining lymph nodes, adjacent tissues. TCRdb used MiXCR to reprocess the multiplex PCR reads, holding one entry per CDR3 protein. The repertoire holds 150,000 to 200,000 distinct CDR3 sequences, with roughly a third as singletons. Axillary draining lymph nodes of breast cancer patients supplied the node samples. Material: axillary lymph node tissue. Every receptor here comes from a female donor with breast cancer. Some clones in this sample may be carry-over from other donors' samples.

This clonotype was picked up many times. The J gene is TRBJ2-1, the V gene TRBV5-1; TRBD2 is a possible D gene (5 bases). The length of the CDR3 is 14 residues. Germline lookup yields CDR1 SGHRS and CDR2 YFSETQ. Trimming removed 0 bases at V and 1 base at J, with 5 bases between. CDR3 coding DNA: TGCGCCAGCAGCTTGGGGGAGTCCTACAATGAGCAGTTCTTC. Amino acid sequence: CASSLGESYNEQFF.

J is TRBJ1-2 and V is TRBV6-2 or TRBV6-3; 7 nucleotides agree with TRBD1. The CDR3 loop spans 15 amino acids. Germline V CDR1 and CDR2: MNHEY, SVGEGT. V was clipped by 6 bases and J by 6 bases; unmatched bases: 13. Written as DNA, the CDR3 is TGTGCCAGCAGGGAGACAGGGTCTAAAGCGGATGGCTACACCTTC. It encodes CASRETGSKADGYTF.

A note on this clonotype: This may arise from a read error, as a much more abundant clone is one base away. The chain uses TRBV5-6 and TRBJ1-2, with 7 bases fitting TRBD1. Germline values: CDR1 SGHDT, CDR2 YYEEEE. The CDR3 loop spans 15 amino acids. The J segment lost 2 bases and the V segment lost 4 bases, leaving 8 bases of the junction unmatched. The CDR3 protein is CASSGGQNPNYGYTF. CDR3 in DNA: TGTGCCAGCAGCGGGGGACAGAATCCCAACTATGGCTACACCTTC.

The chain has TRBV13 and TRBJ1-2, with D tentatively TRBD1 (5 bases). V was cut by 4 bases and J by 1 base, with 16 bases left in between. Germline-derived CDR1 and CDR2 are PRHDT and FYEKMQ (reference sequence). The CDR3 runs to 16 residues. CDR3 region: CASSWGGPDSNYGYTF. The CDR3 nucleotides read TGTGCCAGCAGCTGGGGAGGACCCGACAGTAACTATGGCTACACCTTC.

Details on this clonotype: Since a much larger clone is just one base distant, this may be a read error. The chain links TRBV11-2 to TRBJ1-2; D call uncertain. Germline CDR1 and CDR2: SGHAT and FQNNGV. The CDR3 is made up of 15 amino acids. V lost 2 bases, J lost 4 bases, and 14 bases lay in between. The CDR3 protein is CASSLSQGSIYGYTF. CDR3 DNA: TGTGCCAGCAGCTTATCCCAAGGGTCTATCTATGGCTACACCTTC.

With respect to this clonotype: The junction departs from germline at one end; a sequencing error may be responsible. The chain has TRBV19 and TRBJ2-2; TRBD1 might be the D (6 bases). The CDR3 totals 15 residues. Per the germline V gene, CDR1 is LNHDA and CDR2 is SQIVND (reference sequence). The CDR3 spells CATKGGRGNTGELSW. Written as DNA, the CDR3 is TGTGCCACTAAAGGGGGAAGGGGGAACACCGGGGAGCTGTCTTGG.

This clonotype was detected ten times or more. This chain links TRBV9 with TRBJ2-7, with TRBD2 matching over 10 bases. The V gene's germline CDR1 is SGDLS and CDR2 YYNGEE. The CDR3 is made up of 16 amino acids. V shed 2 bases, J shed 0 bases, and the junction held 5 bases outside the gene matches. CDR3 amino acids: CASSVGLAGDSYEQYF. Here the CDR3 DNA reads TGTGCCAGCAGCGTGGGCCTAGCGGGAGACTCCTACGAGCAGTACTTC. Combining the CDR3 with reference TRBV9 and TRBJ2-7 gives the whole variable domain DSGVTQTPKHLITATGQRVTLRCSPRSGDLSVYWYQQSLDQGLQFLIQYYNGEERAKGNILERFSAQQFPDLHSELNLSSLELGDSALYFCASSVGLAGDSYEQYFGPGTRLTVT.

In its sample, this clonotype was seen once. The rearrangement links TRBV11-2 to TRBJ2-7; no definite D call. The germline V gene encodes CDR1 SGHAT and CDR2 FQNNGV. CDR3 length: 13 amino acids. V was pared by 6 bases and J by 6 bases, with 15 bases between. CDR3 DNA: TGTGCCAGCAGTCCGACACCGCCCTCCGAGCAGTACTTC. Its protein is CASSPTPPSEQYF.

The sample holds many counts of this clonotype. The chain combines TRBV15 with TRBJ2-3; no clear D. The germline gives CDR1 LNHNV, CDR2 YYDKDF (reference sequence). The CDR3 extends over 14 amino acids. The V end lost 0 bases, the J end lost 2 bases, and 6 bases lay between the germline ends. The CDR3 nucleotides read TGTGCCACCAGCAGAGATATAAACACAGATACGCAGTATTTT. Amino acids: CATSRDINTDTQYF. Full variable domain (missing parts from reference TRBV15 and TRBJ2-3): DAMVIQNPRYQVTQFGKPVTLSCSQTLNHNVMYWYQQKSSQAPKLLFHYYDKDFNNEADTPDNFQSRRPNTSFCFLDIRSPGLGDTAMYLCATSRDINTDTQYFGPGTRLTVL.

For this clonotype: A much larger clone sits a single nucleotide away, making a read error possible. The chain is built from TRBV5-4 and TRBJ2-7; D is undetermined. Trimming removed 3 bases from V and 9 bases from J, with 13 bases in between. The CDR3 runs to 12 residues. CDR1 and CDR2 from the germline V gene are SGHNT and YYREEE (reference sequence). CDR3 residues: CASSSESSGQYF. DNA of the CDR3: TGTGCCAGCAGCTCGGAGTCCAGTGGGCAGTACTTC.

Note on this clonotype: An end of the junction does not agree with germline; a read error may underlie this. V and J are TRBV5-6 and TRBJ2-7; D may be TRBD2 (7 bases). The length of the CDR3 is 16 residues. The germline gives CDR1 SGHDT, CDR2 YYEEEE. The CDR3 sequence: CASSPAHGGLGHEQCF. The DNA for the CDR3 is TGTGCCAGCAGCCCGGCCCACGGGGGGCTTGGGCACGAGCAGTGCTTC.

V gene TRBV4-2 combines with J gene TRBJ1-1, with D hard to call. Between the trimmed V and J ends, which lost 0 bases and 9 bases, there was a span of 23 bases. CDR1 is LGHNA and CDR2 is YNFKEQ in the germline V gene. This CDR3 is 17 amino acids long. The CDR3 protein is CASSQEATSRSDRKAFF. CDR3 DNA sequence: TGTGCCAGCAGCCAAGAAGCCACATCCCGTTCAGACCGAAAAGCTTTCTTT.

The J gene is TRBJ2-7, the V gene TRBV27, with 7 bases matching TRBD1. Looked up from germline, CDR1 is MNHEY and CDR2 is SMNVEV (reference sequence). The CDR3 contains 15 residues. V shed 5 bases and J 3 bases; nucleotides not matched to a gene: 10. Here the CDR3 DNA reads TGTGCCAGCAGTCCGCAGACAGGGCCTCTCTACGAGCAGTACTTC. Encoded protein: CASSPQTGPLYEQYF.

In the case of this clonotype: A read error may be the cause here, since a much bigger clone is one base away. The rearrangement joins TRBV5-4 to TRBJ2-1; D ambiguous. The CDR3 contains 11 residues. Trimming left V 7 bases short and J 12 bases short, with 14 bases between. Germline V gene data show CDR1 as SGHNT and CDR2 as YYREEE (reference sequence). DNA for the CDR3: TGTGCCAGCGGGCAGAAGGGTGCGCAGTTCTTC. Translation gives CASGQKGAQFF.

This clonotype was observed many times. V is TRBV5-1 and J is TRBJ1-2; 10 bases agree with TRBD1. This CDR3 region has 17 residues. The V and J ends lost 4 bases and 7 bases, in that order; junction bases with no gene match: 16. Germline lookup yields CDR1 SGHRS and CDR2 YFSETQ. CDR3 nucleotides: TGCGCCAGCAGCGCAACCGGGACAGGGGCCACCTTTGGTGGCTACACCTTC. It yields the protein CASSATGTGATFGGYTF.

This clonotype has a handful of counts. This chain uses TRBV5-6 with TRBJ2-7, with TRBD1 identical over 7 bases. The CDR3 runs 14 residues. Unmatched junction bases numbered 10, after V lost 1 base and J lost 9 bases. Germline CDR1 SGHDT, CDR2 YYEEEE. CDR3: CASSLQGVFNGQYF. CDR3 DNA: TGTGCCAGCAGCTTGCAGGGGGTGTTCAACGGGCAGTACTTC.

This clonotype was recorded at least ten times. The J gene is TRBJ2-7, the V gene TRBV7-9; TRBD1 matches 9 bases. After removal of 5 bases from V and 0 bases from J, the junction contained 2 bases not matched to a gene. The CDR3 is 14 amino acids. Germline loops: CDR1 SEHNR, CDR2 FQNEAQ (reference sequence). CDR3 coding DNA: TGTGCCAGCAGCCAGGGACAGGGCTCCTACGAGCAGTACTTC. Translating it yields CASSQGQGSYEQYF.

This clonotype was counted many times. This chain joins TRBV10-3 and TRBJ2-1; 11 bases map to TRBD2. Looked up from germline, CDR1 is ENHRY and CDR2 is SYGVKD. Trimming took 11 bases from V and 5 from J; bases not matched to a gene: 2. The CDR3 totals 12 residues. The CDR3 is CAASGGNNEQFF. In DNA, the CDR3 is TGTGCCGCTAGCGGGGGGAACAATGAGCAGTTCTTC.

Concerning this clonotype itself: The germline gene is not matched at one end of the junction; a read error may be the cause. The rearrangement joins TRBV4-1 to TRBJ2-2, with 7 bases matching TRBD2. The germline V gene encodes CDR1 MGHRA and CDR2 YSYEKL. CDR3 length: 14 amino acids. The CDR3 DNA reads TGTGCCAGCAGCCAAGAGGGCGGGGGCGGGGAGCTGTTTTTT. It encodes CASSQEGGGGELFF.

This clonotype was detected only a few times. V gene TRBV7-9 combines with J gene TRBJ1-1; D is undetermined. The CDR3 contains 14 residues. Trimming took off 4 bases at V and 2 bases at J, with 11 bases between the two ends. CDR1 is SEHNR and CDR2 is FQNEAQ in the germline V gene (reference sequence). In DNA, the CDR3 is TGTGCCAGCAGCTCTATGGCAGATAACACTGAAGCTTTCTTT. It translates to CASSSMADNTEAFF.

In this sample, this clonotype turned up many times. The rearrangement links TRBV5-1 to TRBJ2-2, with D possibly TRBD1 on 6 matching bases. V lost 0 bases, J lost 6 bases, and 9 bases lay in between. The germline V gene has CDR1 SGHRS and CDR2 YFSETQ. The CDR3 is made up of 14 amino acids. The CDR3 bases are TGCGCCAGCAGCTTGGCGACAGGTCCCGGGGAGCTGTTTTTT. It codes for CASSLATGPGELFF.

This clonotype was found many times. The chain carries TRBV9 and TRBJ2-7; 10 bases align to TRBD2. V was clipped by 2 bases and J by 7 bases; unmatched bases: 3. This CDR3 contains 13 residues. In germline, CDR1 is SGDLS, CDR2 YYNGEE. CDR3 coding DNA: TGTGCCAGCAGCGTGAGCGGGGGGGGTGAGCAGTACTTC. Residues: CASSVSGGGEQYF.

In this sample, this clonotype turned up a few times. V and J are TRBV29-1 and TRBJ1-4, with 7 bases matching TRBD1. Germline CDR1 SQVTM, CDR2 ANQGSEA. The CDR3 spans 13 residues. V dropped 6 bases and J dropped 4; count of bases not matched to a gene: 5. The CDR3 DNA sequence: TGCAGCGTCGGGTCAGGGGGTAATGAAAAACTGTTTTTT. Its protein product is CSVGSGGNEKLFF.

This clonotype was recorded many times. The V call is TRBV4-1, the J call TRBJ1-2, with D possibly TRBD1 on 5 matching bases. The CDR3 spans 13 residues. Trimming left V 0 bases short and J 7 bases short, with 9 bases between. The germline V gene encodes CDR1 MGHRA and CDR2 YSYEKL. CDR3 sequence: CASSQDRGSGYTF. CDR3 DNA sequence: TGCGCCAGCAGCCAAGATCGGGGGAGTGGCTACACCTTC.

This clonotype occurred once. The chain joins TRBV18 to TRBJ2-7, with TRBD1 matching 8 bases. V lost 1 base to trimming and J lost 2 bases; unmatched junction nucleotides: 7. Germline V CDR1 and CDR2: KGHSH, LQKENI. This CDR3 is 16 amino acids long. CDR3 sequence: CASSPLRTGNPYEQYF. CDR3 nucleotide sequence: TGTGCCAGCTCACCACTGAGGACAGGGAATCCCTACGAGCAGTACTTC.

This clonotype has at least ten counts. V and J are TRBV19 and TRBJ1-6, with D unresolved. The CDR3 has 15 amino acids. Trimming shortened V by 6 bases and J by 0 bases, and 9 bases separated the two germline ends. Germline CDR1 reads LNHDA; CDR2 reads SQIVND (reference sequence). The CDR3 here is CASSAWSSYNSPLHF. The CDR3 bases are TGTGCCAGTAGCGCGTGGAGCTCCTATAATTCACCCCTCCACTTT. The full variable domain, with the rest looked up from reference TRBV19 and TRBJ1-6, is DGGITQSPKYLFRKEGQNVTLSCEQNLNHDAMYWYRQDPGQGLRLIYYSQIVNDFQKGDIAEGYSVSREKKESFPLTVTSAQKNPTAFYLCASSAWSSYNSPLHFGNGTRLTVT.

The CDR3 sequence is CATSSSGGADTQYF. The CDR3 region has the DNA TGTGCCACCAGCAGTAGCGGGGGGGCAGATACGCAGTATTTT. This sequence joins TRBV15 and TRBJ2-3, with 11 positions matching TRBD2. The CDR3 sequence is 14 residues long. The J segment lost 4 bases and the V segment lost 3 bases, leaving 0 bases of the junction unmatched. Germline V CDR1 and CDR2: LNHNV, YYDKDF (reference sequence).

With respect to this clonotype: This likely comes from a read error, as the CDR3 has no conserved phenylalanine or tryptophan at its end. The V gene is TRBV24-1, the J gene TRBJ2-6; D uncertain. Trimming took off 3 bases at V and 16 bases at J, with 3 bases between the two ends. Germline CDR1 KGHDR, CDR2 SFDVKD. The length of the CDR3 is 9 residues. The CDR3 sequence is CATSDGLTS. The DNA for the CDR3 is TGTGCCACCAGTGATGGACTGACTAGC.